A single T cell receptor (beta chain) is shown here with its context. Sequencing used immunoSEQ multiplex PCR; TCRdb keeps in-frame clones, though not all of them. The sample includes fewer than 35,000 clones, about 86% seen only once; the top ten take roughly 29%. The source of the sample is a study of OX40 agonist ivuxolimab in advanced cancers. Across the study: Patients in the trial were receiving intravenous ivuxolimab every 2 weeks, at doses of 0.01 to 10 mg/kg.

The germline V gene encodes CDR1 SNHLY and CDR2 FYNNEI. The J segment lost 1 base and the V segment lost 2 bases, leaving 4 bases of the junction unmatched. The CDR3 has 15 residues. Specimen: CD4+ or CD8+ T cells sorted from blood, collected in a trial of the OX40 agonist ivuxolimab. The TCR sequence derives from an adult with an advanced solid tumor such as melanoma, head and neck, liver or kidney cancer. The rearrangement links TRBV2 to TRBJ2-7, with 8 bases matching TRBD1. The CDR3 protein is CASSEPGQASYEQYF. The CDR3 DNA sequence: TGTGCCAGCAGTGAACCGGGACAGGCTTCCTACGAGCAGTACTTC. The variable domain in full, with the rest retrieved from reference TRBV2 and TRBJ2-7, is EPEVTQTPSHQVTQMGQEVILRCVPISNHLYFYWYRQILGQKVEFLVSFYNNEISEKSEIFDDQFSVERPDGSNFTLKIRSTKLEDSAMYFCASSEPGQASYEQYFGPGTRLTVT.